The entry below gives a single TCR beta chain sequence along with its context. No antigen is known for it. Germline values: CDR1 SGHRS, CDR2 YFSETQ. V dropped 2 bases and J dropped 4; count of bases not matched to a gene: 2. This CDR3 is 13 amino acids long. Time point: peripheral blood 6 weeks after treatment start. Patients had locally advanced or metastatic urothelial carcinoma. Each individual provided 1 to 8 samples (taken pretreatment and on-treatment). These data originate in a study of PD-L1 blockade in urothelial cancer. General study points: Below-median TCR clonality that was measured in pretreatment blood predicted better survival.

Here immunoSEQ multiplex PCR was the method, and the copy in TCRdb shows in-frame clones only, minus some. The sample comprises 40,000 to 45,000 clones, roughly 85% of which are singletons, and about 16% rests with the top ten. Sequences were derived from PBMCs, sampled around atezolizumab (anti-PD-L1) treatment. This TCR came from a man aged 55-75 years with urothelial cancer. This sequence joins TRBV5-1 and TRBJ2-5, with 7 nucleotides matching TRBD1. The CDR3 sequence is CASSLRGRETQYF. The CDR3, as DNA: TGCGCCAGCAGCTTAAGGGGGCGAGAGACCCAGTACTTC.